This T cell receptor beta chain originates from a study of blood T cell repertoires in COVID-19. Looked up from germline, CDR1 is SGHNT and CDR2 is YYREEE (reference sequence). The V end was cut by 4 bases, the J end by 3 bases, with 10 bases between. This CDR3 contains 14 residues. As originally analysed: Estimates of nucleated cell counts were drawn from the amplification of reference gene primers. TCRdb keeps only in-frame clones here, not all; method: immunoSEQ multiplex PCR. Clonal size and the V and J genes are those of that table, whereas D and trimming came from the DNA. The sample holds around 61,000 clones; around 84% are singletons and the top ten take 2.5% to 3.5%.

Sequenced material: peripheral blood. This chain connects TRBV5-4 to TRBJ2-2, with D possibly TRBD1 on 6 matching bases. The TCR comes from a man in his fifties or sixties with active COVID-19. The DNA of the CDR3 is TGTGCCAGCAGCGCTTGGACAGACACCGGGGAGCTGTTTTTT. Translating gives CASSAWTDTGELFF.